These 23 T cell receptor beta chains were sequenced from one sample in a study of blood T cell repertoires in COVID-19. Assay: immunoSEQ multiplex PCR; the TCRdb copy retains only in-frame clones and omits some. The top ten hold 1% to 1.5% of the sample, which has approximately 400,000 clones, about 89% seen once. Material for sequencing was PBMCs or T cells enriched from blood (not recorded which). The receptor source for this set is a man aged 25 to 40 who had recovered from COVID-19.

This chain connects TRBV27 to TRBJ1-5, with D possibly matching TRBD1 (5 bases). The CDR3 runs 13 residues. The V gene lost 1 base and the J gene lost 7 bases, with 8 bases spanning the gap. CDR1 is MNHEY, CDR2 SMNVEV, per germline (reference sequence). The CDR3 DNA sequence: TGTGCCAGCAGTTTATTGGGGCTACAGCCCCAGCATTTT. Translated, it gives CASSLLGLQPQHF.

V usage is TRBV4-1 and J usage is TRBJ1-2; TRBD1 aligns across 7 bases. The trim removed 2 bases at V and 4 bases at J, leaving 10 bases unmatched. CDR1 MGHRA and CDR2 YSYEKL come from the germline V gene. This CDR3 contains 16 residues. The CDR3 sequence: CASSQTPGTDPYGYTF. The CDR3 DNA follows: TGCGCCAGCAGCCAAACCCCCGGGACAGACCCCTATGGCTACACCTTC.

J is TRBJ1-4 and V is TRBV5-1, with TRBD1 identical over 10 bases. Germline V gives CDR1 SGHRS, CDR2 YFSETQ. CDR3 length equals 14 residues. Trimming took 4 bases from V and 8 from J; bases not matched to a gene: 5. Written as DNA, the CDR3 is TGCGCCAGCAGCGCGGGACAGGGGAAAGAAAAACTGTTTTTT. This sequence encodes CASSAGQGKEKLFF.

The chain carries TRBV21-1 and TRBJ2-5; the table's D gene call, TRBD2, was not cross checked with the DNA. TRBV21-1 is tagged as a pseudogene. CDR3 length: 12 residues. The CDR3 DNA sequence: TGTGCCAGCAGGACTAGGGAGGAGACCCAGTACTTC. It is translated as CASRTREETQYF.

DNA of the CDR3: TGTGCCACCAGCAGAGATCGTCCTGACAGGCGTGGAACCGGGGAGCTGTTTTTT. Residues: CATSRDRPDRRGTGELFF. The chain uses TRBV15 and TRBJ2-2; D may be TRBD1 (6 bases). V was shortened by 0 bases and J by 5 bases, with 19 bases between the two germline ends. Germline values: CDR1 LNHNV, CDR2 YYDKDF (reference sequence). The CDR3 extends over 18 amino acids.

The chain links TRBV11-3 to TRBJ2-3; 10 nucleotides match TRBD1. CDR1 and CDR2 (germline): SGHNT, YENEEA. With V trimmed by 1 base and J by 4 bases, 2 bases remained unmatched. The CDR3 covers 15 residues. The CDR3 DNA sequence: TGTGCCAGCAGCTTAGCTGGGACAGGGGCAGATACGCAGTATTTT. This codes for CASSLAGTGADTQYF.

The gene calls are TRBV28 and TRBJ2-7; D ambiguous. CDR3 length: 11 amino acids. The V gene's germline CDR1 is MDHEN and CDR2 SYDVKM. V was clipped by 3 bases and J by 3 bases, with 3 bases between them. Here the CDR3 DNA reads TGTGCCAGCAGTTTCTTCTACGAGCAGTACTTC. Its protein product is CASSFFYEQYF.

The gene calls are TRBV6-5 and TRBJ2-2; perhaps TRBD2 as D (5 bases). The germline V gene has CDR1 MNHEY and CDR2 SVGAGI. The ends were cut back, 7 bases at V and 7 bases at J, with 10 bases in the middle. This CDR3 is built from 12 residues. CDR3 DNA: TGTGCCAGCATACGGACTCACGGGGAGCTGTTTTTT. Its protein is CASIRTHGELFF.

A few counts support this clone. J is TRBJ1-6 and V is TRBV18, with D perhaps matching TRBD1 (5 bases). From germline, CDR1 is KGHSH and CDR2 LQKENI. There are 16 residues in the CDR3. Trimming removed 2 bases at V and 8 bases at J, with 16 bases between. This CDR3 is CASSPKNGQGDSPLHF. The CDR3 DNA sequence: TGTGCCAGCTCACCAAAAAACGGACAAGGGGATTCACCCCTCCACTTT.

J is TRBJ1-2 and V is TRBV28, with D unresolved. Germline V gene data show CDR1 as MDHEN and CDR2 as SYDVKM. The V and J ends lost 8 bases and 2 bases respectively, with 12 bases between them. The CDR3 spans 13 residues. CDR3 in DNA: TGTGCCAGCGGCCGAGGGCGGAACTATGGCTACACCTTC. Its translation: CASGRGRNYGYTF.

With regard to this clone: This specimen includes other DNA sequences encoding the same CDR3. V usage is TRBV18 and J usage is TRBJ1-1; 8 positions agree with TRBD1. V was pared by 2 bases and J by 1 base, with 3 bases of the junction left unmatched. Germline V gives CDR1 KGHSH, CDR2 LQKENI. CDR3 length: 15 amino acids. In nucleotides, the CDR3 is TGTGCCAGCTCACCAGGACAGGGCCAGAACACTGAAGCTTTCTTT. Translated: CASSPGQGQNTEAFF.

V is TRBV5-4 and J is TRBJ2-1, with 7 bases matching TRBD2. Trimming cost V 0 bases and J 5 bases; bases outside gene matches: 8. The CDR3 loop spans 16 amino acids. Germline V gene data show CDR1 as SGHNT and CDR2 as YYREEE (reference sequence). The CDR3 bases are TGTGCCAGCAGCTTGGTATTCTCTAGCGGAAACAATGAGCAGTTCTTC. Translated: CASSLVFSSGNNEQFF. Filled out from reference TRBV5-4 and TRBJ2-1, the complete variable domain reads ETGVTQSPTHLIKTRGQQVTLRCSSQSGHNTVSWYQQALGQGPQFIFQYYREEENGRGNFPPRFSGLQFPNYSSELNVNALELDDSALYLCASSLVFSSGNNEQFFGPGTRLTVL.

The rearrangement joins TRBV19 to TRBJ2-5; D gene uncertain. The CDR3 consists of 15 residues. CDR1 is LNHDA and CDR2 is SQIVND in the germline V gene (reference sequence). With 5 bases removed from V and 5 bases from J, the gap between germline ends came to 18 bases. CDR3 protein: CASSPTRFSGETQYF. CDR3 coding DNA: TGTGCCAGTAGTCCTACCAGGTTTTCTGGGGAGACCCAGTACTTC. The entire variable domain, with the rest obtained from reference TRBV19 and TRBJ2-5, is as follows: DGGITQSPKYLFRKEGQNVTLSCEQNLNHDAMYWYRQDPGQGLRLIYYSQIVNDFQKGDIAEGYSVSREKKESFPLTVTSAQKNPTAFYLCASSPTRFSGETQYFGPGTRLLVL.

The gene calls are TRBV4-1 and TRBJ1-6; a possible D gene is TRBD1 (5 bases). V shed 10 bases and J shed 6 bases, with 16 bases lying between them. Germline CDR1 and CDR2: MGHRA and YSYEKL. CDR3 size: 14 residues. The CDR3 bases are TGCGCCACCAGAGGAGGGGCGCCTAATTCACCCCTCCACTTT. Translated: CATRGGAPNSPLHF.

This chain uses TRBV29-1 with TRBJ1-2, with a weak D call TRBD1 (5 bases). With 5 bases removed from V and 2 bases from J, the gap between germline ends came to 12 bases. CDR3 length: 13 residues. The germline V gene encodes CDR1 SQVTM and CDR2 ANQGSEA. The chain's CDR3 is CSVPPDRNYGYTF. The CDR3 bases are TGCAGCGTTCCTCCAGACAGAAACTATGGCTACACCTTC.

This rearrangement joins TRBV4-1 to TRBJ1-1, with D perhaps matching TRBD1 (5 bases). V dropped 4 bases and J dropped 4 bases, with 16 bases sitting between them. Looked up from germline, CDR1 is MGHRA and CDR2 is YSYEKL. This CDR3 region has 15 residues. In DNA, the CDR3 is TGCGCCAGCAGCCCGTTATCCCAGGGAGGCACTGAAGCTTTCTTT. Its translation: CASSPLSQGGTEAFF.

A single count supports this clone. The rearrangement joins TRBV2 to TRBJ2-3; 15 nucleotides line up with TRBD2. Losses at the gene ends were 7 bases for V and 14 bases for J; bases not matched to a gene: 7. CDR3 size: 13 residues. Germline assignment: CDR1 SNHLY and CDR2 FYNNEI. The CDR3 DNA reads TGTGCCAGCATCCGGACTAGCGGGGGGGGGACGTATTTT. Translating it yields CASIRTSGGGTYF.

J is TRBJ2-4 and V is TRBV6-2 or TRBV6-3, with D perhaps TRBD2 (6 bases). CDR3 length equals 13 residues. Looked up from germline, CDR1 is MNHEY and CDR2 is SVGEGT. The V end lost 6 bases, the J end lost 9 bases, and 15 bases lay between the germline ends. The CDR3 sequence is CASSALGGIIQYF. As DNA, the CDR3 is TGTGCCAGCAGCGCCTTGGGGGGTATCATTCAGTACTTC.

The chain's CDR3 is CASSKGGLAIPRSQYF. For the CDR3, the DNA is TGTGCCAGCAGCAAAGGGGGACTAGCAATCCCGAGGTCTCAGTACTTC. The chain couples TRBV5-4 to TRBJ2-4; 9 bases are a match to TRBD2. V was pared by 4 bases and J by 12 bases, with 17 bases of the junction left unmatched. CDR1 SGHNT and CDR2 YYREEE come from the germline V gene (reference sequence). The CDR3 is made up of 16 amino acids.

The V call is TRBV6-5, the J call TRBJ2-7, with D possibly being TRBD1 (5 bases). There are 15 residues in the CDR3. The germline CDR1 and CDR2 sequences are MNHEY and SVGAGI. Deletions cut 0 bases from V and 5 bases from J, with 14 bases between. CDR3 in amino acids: CASSYSGQGLDEQYF. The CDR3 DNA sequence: TGTGCCAGCAGTTACTCCGGGCAGGGTCTCGACGAGCAGTACTTC.

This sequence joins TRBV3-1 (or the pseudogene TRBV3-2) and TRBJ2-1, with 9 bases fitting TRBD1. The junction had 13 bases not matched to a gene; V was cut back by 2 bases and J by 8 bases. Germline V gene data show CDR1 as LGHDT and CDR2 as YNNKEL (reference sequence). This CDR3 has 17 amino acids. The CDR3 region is CASSQQGQGVGRDEQFF. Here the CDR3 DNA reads TGTGCCAGCAGCCAACAGGGACAGGGAGTGGGTCGCGATGAGCAGTTCTTC.

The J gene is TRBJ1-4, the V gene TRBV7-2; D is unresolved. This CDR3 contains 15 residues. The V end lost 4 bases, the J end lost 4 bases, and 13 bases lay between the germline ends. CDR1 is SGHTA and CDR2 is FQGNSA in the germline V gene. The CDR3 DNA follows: TGTGCCAGCAGCTCTTGGGCCAGGCTTAATGAAAAACTGTTTTTT. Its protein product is CASSSWARLNEKLFF.

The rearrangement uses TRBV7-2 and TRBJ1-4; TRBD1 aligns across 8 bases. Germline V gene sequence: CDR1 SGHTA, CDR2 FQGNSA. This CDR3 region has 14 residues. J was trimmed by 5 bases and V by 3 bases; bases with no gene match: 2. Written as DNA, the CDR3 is TGTGCCAGCAGCTTCCGACAGGGGAATGAAAAACTGTTTTTT. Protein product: CASSFRQGNEKLFF. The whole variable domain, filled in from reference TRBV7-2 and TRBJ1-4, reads GAGVSQSPSNKVTEKGKDVELRCDPISGHTALYWYRQSLGQGLEFLIYFQGNSAPDKSGLPSDRFSAERTGGSVSTLTIQRTQQEDSAVYLCASSFRQGNEKLFFGSGTQLSVL.